A selection of T cell receptor beta chains follows, all from one sample in a study of cytomegalovirus exposure and HLA in healthy donors. Method: immunoSEQ multiplex PCR; TCRdb's copy keeps in-frame clones and lacks some. The table records about 160,000 clones, roughly 85% of them present only once. Sequenced sample: PBMCs. Every receptor here comes from a woman aged 45-65 years in good health and CMV-seronegative. CDR3s include the opening cysteine and the closing phenylalanine or tryptophan. The D gene is left open where the match is weak. Size is omitted from some rows. Given values are once, few, many or a class for expanded clones.

D gene	clone size	V gene	J gene	CDR3 DNA	CDR3 protein
.	.	TRBV9	TRBJ2-5	TGTGCCAGCAGCGGAACTTCAGGCTTCCAAGAGACCCAGTACTTC	CASSGTSGFQETQYF
TRBD2	.	TRBV7-7	TRBJ2-3	TGTGCCAGCAGCGCAGCGGGGGGACTCACAGATACGCAGTATTTT	CASSAAGGLTDTQYF
TRBD1	.	TRBV6-5	TRBJ1-5	TGTGCCAGCAGTCAATACAGGGGCGGCAATCAGCCCCAGCATTTT	CASSQYRGGNQPQHF
.	.	TRBV2	TRBJ1-1	TGTGCCAGCAGTTTGGGGGGGGCTGAAGCTTTCTTT	CASSLGGAEAFF
.	.	TRBV19	TRBJ2-1	TGTGCCAGTAATAAGGGGCGTCTAAACAATGAGCAGTTCTTC	CASNKGRLNNEQFF
.	.	TRBV10-3	TRBJ2-7	TGTGCCAACGAGGCACTCCACAACTTC	CANEALHNF
TRBD2	.	TRBV28	TRBJ2-7	TGTGCCAGCCACGGGGGGGGGACTAGCGGCTACGAGCAGTACTTC	CASHGGGTSGYEQYF
.	.	TRBV7-2	TRBJ2-5	TGTGCCAGCAGCTTAGCCCCTTCTCAAGAGACCCAGTACTTC	CASSLAPSQETQYF
.	.	TRBV14	TRBJ2-2	TGTGCCAGCAGCCCCCTCGCGAACACCGGGGAGCTGTTTTTT	CASSPLANTGELFF
.	.	TRBV5-1	TRBJ1-1	TGCGCCAGCAGCTTGATGTACAGGGAGAACACTGAAGCTTTCTTT	CASSLMYRENTEAFF
TRBD2	once	TRBV27	TRBJ2-3	TGTGCCAGCAGTTTAGTACTAGCGGGAGGGCCTGGGGCAGATACGCAGTATTTT	CASSLVLAGGPGADTQYF